The sequence of this T cell receptor (beta chain) was determined in a study of blood T cell repertoires in COVID-19. Study summary: T cells, B-cell-depleted T cells, or PBMCs provided the cDNA or gDNA that served as material.

TCRdb's copy holds only in-frame clones and misses some; the assay was immunoSEQ multiplex PCR. The sample contains 250,000 to 300,000 clones, approximately 81% of which appear only once. V trimming: 3 bases; J trimming: 6 bases; junction bases outside the gene matches: 11. The CDR3 has 16 residues. The germline gives CDR1 KGHSH, CDR2 LQKENI. Sample: PBMCs or T cells enriched from blood (not recorded which). The TCR comes from a woman between 50 and 59 years old who had been exposed to COVID-19. The chain has TRBV18 and TRBJ1-2; 9 bases map to TRBD1. The CDR3 reads CASSPIRGQGSNGYTF. The CDR3 nucleotides read TGTGCCAGCTCACCTATCCGAGGACAGGGGTCGAATGGCTACACCTTC.